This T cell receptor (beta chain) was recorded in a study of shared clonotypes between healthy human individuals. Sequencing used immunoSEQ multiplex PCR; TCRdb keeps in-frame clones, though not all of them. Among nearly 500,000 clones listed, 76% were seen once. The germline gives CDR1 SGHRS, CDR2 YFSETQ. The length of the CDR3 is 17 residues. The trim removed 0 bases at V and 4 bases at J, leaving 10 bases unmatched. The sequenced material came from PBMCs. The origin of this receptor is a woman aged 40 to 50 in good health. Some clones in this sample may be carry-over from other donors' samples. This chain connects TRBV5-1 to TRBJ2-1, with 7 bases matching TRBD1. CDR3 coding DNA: TGCGCCAGCAGCTTGGAGGGGGCGTTAGCGAGATACAATGAGCAGTTCTTC. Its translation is CASSLEGALARYNEQFF.